This TCR beta chain was recorded in a study of blood T cells in healthy people across ages. CDR3 length equals 15 residues. Germline V gene sequence: CDR1 SNHLY, CDR2 FYNNEI. V was shortened by 2 bases and J by 4 bases, with 12 bases between the two germline ends. A second PCR, run for about 7 to 11 cycles, used a sample-barcoded 5' primer plus a J-beta primer mix. TCRdb analysed the 5' RACE reads with MiXCR anew, one entry per CDR3 protein. The repertoire holds approximately 830,000 distinct CDR3 sequences, with approximately 65% as singletons. The chain recombines TRBV2 with TRBJ2-1; TRBD2 is a possible D gene (5 bases). The TCR was taken from a man aged 25 to 40 in good health. The sequencing input was blood. CDR3 amino acids: CASSESRAVYNEQFF. In DNA, the CDR3 is TGTGCCAGCAGTGAATCGAGGGCGGTATACAATGAGCAGTTCTTC. Drawing the rest from reference TRBV2 and TRBJ2-1, the complete variable domain is EPEVTQTPSHQVTQMGQEVILRCVPISNHLYFYWYRQILGQKVEFLVSFYNNEISEKSEIFDDQFSVERPDGSNFTLKIRSTKLEDSAMYFCASSESRAVYNEQFFGPGTRLTVL.